The following is a TCR beta chain sequence with its context. Germline V gene lookup returns CDR1 SGHDT and CDR2 YYEEEE. This CDR3 has 16 amino acids. Trimming at V came to 4 bases and at J to 0 bases, leaving 8 bases not matched to a gene. This entry comes from a study of T cell changes during pregnancy in multiple sclerosis. Profiling relied on immunoSEQ multiplex PCR, and the TCRdb table lists in-frame clones only, not all of them. The sample has about 39,000 clones; about 89% are singletons. The clonotype comes from a female donor in good health, enrolled as a control in a pregnancy study. The genes are TRBV5-6 and TRBJ2-7, with 9 bases fitting TRBD1. Material: CD4+ T cells from peripheral blood mononuclear cells, obtained in the third trimester of pregnancy. CDR3 nucleotides: TGTGCCAGCAGCCGGGCAGGGACAGGGTCCTCCTACGAGCAGTACTTC. Its protein is CASSRAGTGSSYEQYF.